The 18 T cell receptor beta chains presented below share a single source sample, sequenced in a study of blood T cell repertoires in COVID-19. Profiled with immunoSEQ multiplex PCR; TCRdb holds only in-frame clones, not every one. Counted here are over 200,000 clones, about nine tenths occurring once; the ten biggest clones make up 2.5% to 3.5%. The material sequenced was peripheral blood. The source is a woman aged 60 to 75 with acute or convalescent COVID-19.

The rearrangement links TRBV5-1 to TRBJ1-2; D is perhaps TRBD1 (6 bases). Trimming left V 4 bases short and J 7 bases short, with 11 bases between. Germline V gives CDR1 SGHRS, CDR2 YFSETQ. The CDR3 has 12 amino acids. CDR3 residues: CASSVQQGGYTF. The CDR3 nucleotides read TGCGCCAGCAGCGTTCAACAGGGTGGCTACACCTTC.

The V gene is TRBV6-5, the J gene TRBJ1-2, with TRBD1 matching over 8 bases. Germline trimming cut 5 bases from V and 7 bases from J; bases unmatched to any gene: 6. In germline, CDR1 is MNHEY, CDR2 SVGAGI. The CDR3 runs 13 residues. In DNA, the CDR3 is TGTGCCAGCAGTCGGACAGGGCATGGTGGCTACACCTTC. As protein: CASSRTGHGGYTF.

This clone has only a few counts. The rearrangement joins TRBV7-3 to TRBJ1-5; 10 bases align to TRBD1. CDR1 and CDR2 (germline): SGHTA, FQGTGA. Germline trimming cut 5 bases from V and 7 bases from J; bases unmatched to any gene: 8. This CDR3 has 15 residues. The CDR3 nucleotides are TGTGCCAGCAGCGCGACAGGGGGCGCGGGCCAGCCCCAGCATTTT. Its translation is CASSATGGAGQPQHF.

This clone was recorded once. The chain employs TRBV10-3 and TRBJ2-5; 14 bases map to TRBD2. CDR1 ENHRY and CDR2 SYGVKD come from the germline V gene. The V and J ends lost 5 bases and 2 bases, in that order; junction bases with no gene match: 7. This CDR3 contains 17 residues. Here the CDR3 reads CAISSGTSGGGQETQYF. The CDR3 region has the DNA TGTGCCATCAGTTCCGGGACTAGCGGGGGTGGGCAAGAGACCCAGTACTTC.

This clone came up a few times. The chain recombines TRBV11-2 with TRBJ2-7; 16 bases match TRBD2. J gave up 6 bases and V 2 bases, and 7 bases lay outside the gene matches. Looked up from germline, CDR1 is SGHAT and CDR2 is FQNNGV. The CDR3 spans 17 residues. CDR3 DNA sequence: TGTGCCAGCAGCTTAAGGGGACTAGCGGGAGGGTTTAGCGAGCAGTACTTC. Its protein product is CASSLRGLAGGFSEQYF. The full variable domain, completed using reference TRBV11-2 and TRBJ2-7, is EAGVAQSPRYKIIEKRQSVAFWCNPISGHATLYWYQQILGQGPKLLIQFQNNGVVDDSQLPKDRFSAERLKGVDSTLKIQPAKLEDSAVYLCASSLRGLAGGFSEQYFGPGTRLTVT.

V gene TRBV28 combines with J gene TRBJ1-6, with 12 nucleotides matching TRBD1. Germline-derived CDR1 and CDR2 are MDHEN and SYDVKM. This CDR3 region has 14 residues. Trimming took 5 bases from V and 10 from J; bases not matched to a gene: 3. DNA for the CDR3: TGTGCCAGCAGTGGGACAGGGGGCAGCTCACCCCTCCACTTT. Residues: CASSGTGGSSPLHF.

The chain employs TRBV5-6 and TRBJ1-6, with a tentative D call TRBD1 (6 bases). V was shortened by 3 bases and J by 7 bases, with 11 bases between the two germline ends. Germline V gene lookup returns CDR1 SGHDT and CDR2 YYEEEE. CDR3 length: 14 amino acids. CDR3 residues: CASSSGTFNSPLHF. In DNA, the CDR3 is TGTGCCAGCAGCTCCGGGACATTCAATTCACCCCTCCACTTT.

Concerning this clone itself: This same CDR3 is encoded by further DNA sequences in the sample. V gene TRBV7-2 combines with J gene TRBJ1-2, with 7 nucleotides matching TRBD1. CDR3 length: 13 residues. V shed 6 bases and J 6 bases; nucleotides not matched to a gene: 7. The V gene's germline CDR1 is SGHTA and CDR2 FQGNSA. CDR3 residues: CASSSSTGDGYTF. The CDR3 bases are TGTGCCAGCAGTTCCTCTACAGGGGATGGCTACACCTTC.

In its sample, this clone was seen once. The rearrangement uses TRBV20-1 and TRBJ2-5; TRBD2 might be the D (6 bases). The CDR3 spans 11 residues. Looked up from germline, CDR1 is DFQATT and CDR2 is SNEGSKA (reference sequence). Trimming removed 7 bases from V and 2 bases from J, with 8 bases in between. CDR3 sequence (DNA): TGCAGTGGCCTAGCGCAAGAGACCCAGTACTTC. This sequence encodes CSGLAQETQYF.

The chain is built from TRBV6-6 and TRBJ2-7; D call uncertain. Germline V gene sequence: CDR1 MNHNY, CDR2 SVGAGI (reference sequence). Trimming cost V 4 bases and J 6 bases, with 7 bases left between them. This CDR3 region has 11 residues. The CDR3 region is CASSSGVEQYF. CDR3 coding DNA: TGTGCCAGCAGTTCCGGTGTCGAGCAGTACTTC.

The chain recombines TRBV19 with TRBJ1-1; a weak D match, TRBD1 (6 bases). The CDR3 spans 13 residues. V was pared by 5 bases and J by 3 bases, with 10 bases between. The germline V gene encodes CDR1 LNHDA and CDR2 SQIVND (reference sequence). The CDR3 DNA sequence: TGTGCCAGTAGTTTCGAGGGGGACACTGAAGCTTTCTTT. The encoded protein is CASSFEGDTEAFF.

This clone was picked up a small number of times. The chain employs TRBV9 and TRBJ1-3; possibly TRBD1 for D (6 bases). Trimming removed 1 base from V and 4 bases from J, with 12 bases in between. CDR1 is SGDLS, CDR2 YYNGEE, per germline. This CDR3 region has 15 residues. CDR3 region: CASSVTGGAGNTIYF. CDR3 DNA sequence: TGTGCCAGCAGCGTAACTGGGGGGGCAGGAAACACCATATATTTT.

This clone was found once. The chain uses TRBV7-2 and TRBJ2-1; D is unresolved. The V gene's germline CDR1 is SGHTA and CDR2 FQGNSA. Trimming stripped 1 base from V and 7 bases from J, with 8 bases between. CDR3 size: 13 residues. The CDR3 bases are TGTGCCAGCAGCTTAGACGGTAATAATGAGCAGTTCTTC. Protein: CASSLDGNNEQFF.

The V gene is TRBV18, the J gene TRBJ2-5, with D possibly TRBD1 on 6 matching bases. Germline assignment: CDR1 KGHSH and CDR2 LQKENI. CDR3 length: 15 amino acids. Trimming took off 2 bases at V and 3 bases at J, with 13 bases between the two ends. Here the CDR3 reads CASSPNRVKEETQYF. CDR3 coding DNA: TGTGCCAGCTCACCAAACAGGGTGAAAGAAGAGACCCAGTACTTC.

This clone has only one observation. V usage is TRBV2 and J usage is TRBJ1-5; possibly TRBD1 for D (6 bases). CDR1 SNHLY and CDR2 FYNNEI come from the germline V gene. The CDR3 is made up of 15 amino acids. V lost 4 bases to trimming and J lost 7 bases, with 17 bases between them. The CDR3 sequence: CASSVEAAQGQPQHF. The CDR3 region has the DNA TGTGCCAGCAGTGTTGAGGCGGCTCAGGGGCAGCCCCAGCATTTT.

J is TRBJ1-3 and V is TRBV15; D might be TRBD1 (5 bases). This CDR3 has 13 amino acids. CDR1 LNHNV and CDR2 YYDKDF come from the germline V gene (reference sequence). Trimming removed 5 bases from V and 0 bases from J, with 5 bases in between. The CDR3 nucleotides read TGTGCCACCAGCCAGGGCTCTGGAAACACCATATATTTT. This encodes CATSQGSGNTIYF.

J is TRBJ2-7 and V is TRBV7-9, with 8 bases lining up with TRBD1. The length of the CDR3 is 13 residues. Germline V gene data show CDR1 as SEHNR and CDR2 as FQNEAQ (reference sequence). After removal of 6 bases from V and 2 bases from J, the junction contained 3 bases not matched to a gene. Here the CDR3 DNA reads TGTGCCAGCAGGGCACAGGGGGCCTACGAGCAGTACTTC. It is translated as CASRAQGAYEQYF.

This clone was observed once. The chain carries TRBV19 and TRBJ2-7, with 7 nucleotides matching TRBD1. The CDR3 is 14 amino acids. V was pared by 3 bases and J by 4 bases, with 6 bases of the junction left unmatched. Germline V gene lookup returns CDR1 LNHDA and CDR2 SQIVND (reference sequence). CDR3 in DNA: TGTGCCAGTAGTATCGAAGGGGGCCCGTACGAGCAGTACTTC. Translation: CASSIEGGPYEQYF.